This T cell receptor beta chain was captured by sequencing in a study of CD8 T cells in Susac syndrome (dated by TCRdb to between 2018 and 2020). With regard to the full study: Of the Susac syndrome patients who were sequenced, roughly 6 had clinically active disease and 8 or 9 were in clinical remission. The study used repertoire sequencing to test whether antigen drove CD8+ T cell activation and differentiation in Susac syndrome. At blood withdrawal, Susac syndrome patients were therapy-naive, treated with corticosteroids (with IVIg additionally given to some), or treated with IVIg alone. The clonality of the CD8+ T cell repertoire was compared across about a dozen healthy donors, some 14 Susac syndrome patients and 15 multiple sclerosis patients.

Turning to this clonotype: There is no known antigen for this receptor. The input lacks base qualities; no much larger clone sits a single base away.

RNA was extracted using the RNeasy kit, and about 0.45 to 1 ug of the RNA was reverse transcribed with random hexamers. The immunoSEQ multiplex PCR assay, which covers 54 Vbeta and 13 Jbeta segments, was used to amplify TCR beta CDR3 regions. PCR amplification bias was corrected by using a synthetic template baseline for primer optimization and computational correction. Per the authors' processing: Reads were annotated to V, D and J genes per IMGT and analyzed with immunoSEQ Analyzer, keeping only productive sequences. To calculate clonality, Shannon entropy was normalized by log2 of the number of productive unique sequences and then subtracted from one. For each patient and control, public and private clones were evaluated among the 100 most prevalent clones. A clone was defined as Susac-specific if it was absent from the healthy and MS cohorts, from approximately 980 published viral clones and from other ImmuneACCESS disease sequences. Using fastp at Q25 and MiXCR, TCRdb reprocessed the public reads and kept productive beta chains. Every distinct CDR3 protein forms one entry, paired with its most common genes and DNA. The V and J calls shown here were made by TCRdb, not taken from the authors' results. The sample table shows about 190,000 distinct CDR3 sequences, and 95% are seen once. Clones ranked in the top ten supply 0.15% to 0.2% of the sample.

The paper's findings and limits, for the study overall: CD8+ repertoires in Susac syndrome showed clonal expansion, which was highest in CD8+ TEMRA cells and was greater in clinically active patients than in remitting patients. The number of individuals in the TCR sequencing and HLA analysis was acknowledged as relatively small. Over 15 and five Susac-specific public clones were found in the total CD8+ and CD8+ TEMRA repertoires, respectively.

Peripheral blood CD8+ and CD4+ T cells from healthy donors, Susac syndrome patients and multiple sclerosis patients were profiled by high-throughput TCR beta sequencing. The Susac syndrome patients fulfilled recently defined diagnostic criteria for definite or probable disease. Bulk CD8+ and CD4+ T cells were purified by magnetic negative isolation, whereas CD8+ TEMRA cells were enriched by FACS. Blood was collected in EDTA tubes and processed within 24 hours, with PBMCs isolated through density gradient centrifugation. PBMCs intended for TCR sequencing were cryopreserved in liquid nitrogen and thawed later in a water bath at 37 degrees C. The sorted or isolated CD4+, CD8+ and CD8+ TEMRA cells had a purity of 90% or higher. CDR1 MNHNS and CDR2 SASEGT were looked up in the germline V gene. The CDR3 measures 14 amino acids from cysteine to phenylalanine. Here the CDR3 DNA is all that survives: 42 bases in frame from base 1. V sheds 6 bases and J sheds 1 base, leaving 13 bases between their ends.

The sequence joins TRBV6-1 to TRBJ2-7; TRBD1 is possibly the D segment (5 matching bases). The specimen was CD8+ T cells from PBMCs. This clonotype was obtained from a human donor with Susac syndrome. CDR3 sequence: CASRLGQGSYEQYF. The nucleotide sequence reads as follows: TGTGCCAGCAGGCTCGGACAAGGGTCCTACGAGCAGTACTTC.